This TCR beta chain was identified in a study of blood T cells in healthy people across ages. Trimming cost V 2 bases and J 7 bases, with 12 bases left between them. The CDR3 extends over 13 amino acids. The germline CDR1 and CDR2 sequences are SGHAT and FQNNGV. Peripheral blood, roughly 9.3 milliliters per donor, was collected. Together with a sample-barcoded 5' primer, a J-beta primer mix was included in a second PCR lasting about 6 to 11 cycles. TCRdb re-called the 5' RACE reads through MiXCR, storing one row per CDR3 protein. Counted here are around 1,000,000 distinct CDR3 sequences, roughly two fifths occurring once; the ten biggest clones make up around 12%.

This sequence joins TRBV11-2 and TRBJ2-7; D is undetermined. Source material: blood. The receptor comes from a man in his late teens or twenties in good health. This CDR3 reads CASSLLRNNEQYF. CDR3 nucleotides: TGTGCCAGCAGCTTACTCAGAAACAATGAGCAGTACTTC.